These 27 T cell receptor beta chains originate from one sample sequenced in a study of human thymus T cells. Using immunoSEQ multiplex PCR, the repertoire was profiled, and TCRdb retains in-frame clones only, with some absent. Among about 60,000 clones listed, around 94% were seen once. The sequenced sample consisted of blood. The receptors stem from a boy under two years old with a congenital heart defect but otherwise immunologically healthy.

V gene TRBV7-6 combines with J gene TRBJ2-7; D may be TRBD1 (6 bases). Germline V CDR1 and CDR2: SGHVS, FNYEAQ. The CDR3 consists of 13 residues. Trimming stripped 6 bases from V and 0 bases from J, with 9 bases between. This CDR3 is CASSSGVSYEQYF. CDR3 coding DNA: TGTGCCAGCAGTTCAGGGGTCTCCTACGAGCAGTACTTC.

The chain couples TRBV10-3 to TRBJ1-2; 8 bases align to TRBD1. Germline V CDR1 and CDR2: ENHRY, SYGVKD. The CDR3 extends over 13 amino acids. Trimming cost V 8 bases and J 4 bases; bases outside gene matches: 6. CDR3 amino acids: CAIGTGGIYGYTF. The DNA for the CDR3 is TGTGCCATCGGGACAGGCGGAATCTATGGCTACACCTTC.

As for this clone: One end of the junction is discordant with germline, which a read error may explain. V usage is TRBV5-1 and J usage is TRBJ2-5; 10 nucleotides agree with TRBD2. The CDR3 loop spans 15 amino acids. Per the germline V gene, CDR1 is SGHRS and CDR2 is YFSETQ. The DNA for the CDR3 is TGCGCCAGCAGCTTGGCCCCTAGCGGGGGACGGGCCTGGGACTTC. Translated: CASSLAPSGGRAWDF.

This chain connects TRBV19 to TRBJ2-7; 13 bases map to TRBD2. V dropped 3 bases and J dropped 3; count of bases not matched to a gene: 11. The CDR3 length is 18 residues. Germline V gene sequence: CDR1 LNHDA, CDR2 SQIVND (reference sequence). CDR3 protein: CASSMMLTSGRAVYEQYF. In DNA, the CDR3 is TGTGCCAGTAGTATGATGCTAACTAGCGGGAGGGCCGTCTACGAGCAGTACTTC. Combining the CDR3 with reference TRBV19 and TRBJ2-7 gives the whole variable domain DGGITQSPKYLFRKEGQNVTLSCEQNLNHDAMYWYRQDPGQGLRLIYYSQIVNDFQKGDIAEGYSVSREKKESFPLTVTSAQKNPTAFYLCASSMMLTSGRAVYEQYFGPGTRLTVT.

This chain connects TRBV5-6 to TRBJ1-4; 7 bases agree with TRBD1. CDR1 is SGHDT and CDR2 is YYEEEE in the germline V gene. This CDR3 comprises 14 residues. The V segment lost 3 bases and the J segment 4 bases; nucleotides outside the gene matches: 3. The CDR3: CASSWGQFNEKLFF. CDR3 in DNA: TGTGCCAGCAGCTGGGGACAGTTTAATGAAAAACTGTTTTTT.

This clone showed up just once. The chain carries TRBV5-6 and TRBJ1-1; TRBD1 agrees at 8 bases. The CDR3 sequence is 16 residues long. Per germline, CDR1 SGHDT and CDR2 YYEEEE. The junction had 6 bases not matched to a gene; V was cut back by 0 bases and J by 2 bases. CDR3 region: CASSLGQGRRNTEAFF. The CDR3 DNA reads as TGTGCCAGCAGCTTGGGACAGGGGAGGAGAAACACTGAAGCTTTCTTT.

Of note for this clone: One end of the junction does not line up with germline, which may come from a read error. The chain carries TRBV11-3 and TRBJ2-1; D might be TRBD1 or TRBD2, each matching 5 bases. CDR1 and CDR2 from the germline V gene are SGHNT and YENEEA. The CDR3 has 17 amino acids. The CDR3 region has the DNA TGTGCCAGCAGCTCCCGGGACGTTCGTCGGGTGTACAGTGAGCAGTTCTTC. Protein sequence: CASSSRDVRRVYSEQFF.

The chain recombines TRBV10-3 with TRBJ1-2; the D gene is possibly TRBD1 (5 bases). V was clipped by 3 bases and J by 8 bases, with 16 bases between them. The CDR3 has 14 residues. Per the germline V gene, CDR1 is ENHRY and CDR2 is SYGVKD. The CDR3, as DNA: TGTGCCATCAGTGAAACGGTGGAAGGGGAGGGCTACACCTTC. This gives the protein CAISETVEGEGYTF.

The rearrangement uses TRBV6-6 and TRBJ2-1, with 12 positions matching TRBD2. This CDR3 is 15 amino acids long. V dropped 5 bases and J dropped 3; count of bases not matched to a gene: 2. CDR1 is MNHNY, CDR2 SVGAGI, per germline (reference sequence). The CDR3: CASSPLAGGYNEQFF. Here the CDR3 DNA reads TGTGCCAGCAGTCCACTAGCGGGGGGCTACAATGAGCAGTTCTTC.

The rearrangement uses TRBV7-9 and TRBJ2-1, with D hard to call. The CDR3 length is 13 residues. Germline V gene lookup returns CDR1 SEHNR and CDR2 FQNEAQ (reference sequence). Deletions cut 0 bases from V and 6 bases from J, with 6 bases between. The CDR3 DNA is TGTGCCAGCAGCTTAGCAGGGTTCAATGAGCAGTTCTTC. Amino acids: CASSLAGFNEQFF.

The genes are TRBV25-1 and TRBJ2-3; maybe TRBD1 (5 bases). This CDR3 has 16 amino acids. V gave up 0 bases and J gave up 2 bases, with 12 bases separating them. In germline, CDR1 is MGHDK, CDR2 SYGVNS. DNA for the CDR3: TGTGCCAGCAGTGAATACGGAGCAGGGCTCACAGATACGCAGTATTTT. This encodes CASSEYGAGLTDTQYF.

This clone is a singleton in its sample. V is TRBV4-2 and J is TRBJ2-1, with TRBD2 matching over 7 bases. CDR1 is LGHNA and CDR2 is YNFKEQ in the germline V gene. This CDR3 spans 15 amino acids. The J segment lost 6 bases and the V segment lost 3 bases, leaving 8 bases of the junction unmatched. In nucleotides, the CDR3 is TGTGCCAGCAGCCACCCCAGCGGGAATTCCAATGAGCAGTTCTTC. Translated, it gives CASSHPSGNSNEQFF.

J is TRBJ2-5 and V is TRBV13, with D perhaps matching TRBD1 (6 bases). CDR1 and CDR2 (germline): PRHDT, FYEKMQ (reference sequence). CDR3 size: 14 residues. V gave up 3 bases and J gave up 4 bases, with 12 bases separating them. DNA for the CDR3: TGTGCCAGCAGCTTTTTAGGGGGTGGAGAGACCCAGTACTTC. Encoded protein: CASSFLGGGETQYF.

This chain links TRBV27 with TRBJ1-1; possible D gene TRBD1, 5 bases. The CDR3 covers 13 residues. Germline V gene data show CDR1 as MNHEY and CDR2 as SMNVEV (reference sequence). V was shortened by 3 bases and J by 4 bases, with 9 bases between the two germline ends. The chain's CDR3 is CASSFLGLTEAFF. The DNA of the CDR3 is TGTGCCAGCAGTTTTCTGGGGCTCACTGAAGCTTTCTTT.

The chain carries TRBV18 and TRBJ2-3, with D perhaps matching TRBD2 (5 bases). CDR1 KGHSH and CDR2 LQKENI come from the germline V gene. Trimming stripped 4 bases from V and 6 bases from J, with 11 bases between. The CDR3 is 13 amino acids. CDR3 sequence: CASSLSSRDTQYF. The CDR3 DNA sequence: TGTGCCAGCTCACTATCTAGCCGGGATACGCAGTATTTT. Together with reference TRBV18 and TRBJ2-3, the CDR3 gives the full variable domain: NAGVMQNPRHLVRRRGQEARLRCSPMKGHSHVYWYRQLPEEGLKFMVYLQKENIIDESGMPKERFSAEFPKEGPSILRIQQVVRGDSAAYFCASSLSSRDTQYFGPGTRLTVL.

This chain connects TRBV28 to TRBJ2-5; possibly TRBD1 for D (5 bases). The CDR3 has 14 amino acids. Trimming cost V 3 bases and J 4 bases, with 12 bases left between them. Germline assignment: CDR1 MDHEN and CDR2 SYDVKM. CDR3 bases: TGTGCCAGCAGTTTTACAGGTGTGGGAGAGACCCAGTACTTC. This translates into CASSFTGVGETQYF. Full variable domain (rest looked up from reference TRBV28 and TRBJ2-5): DVKVTQSSRYLVKRTGEKVFLECVQDMDHENMFWYRQDPGLGLRLIYFSYDVKMKEKGDIPEGYSVSREKKERFSLILESASTNQTSMYLCASSFTGVGETQYFGPGTRLLVL.

This chain uses TRBV4-1 with TRBJ1-2; 7 bases match TRBD1. CDR1 MGHRA and CDR2 YSYEKL come from the germline V gene. The CDR3 contains 13 residues. With 4 bases clipped from V and 10 bases from J, the junction kept 9 bases outside the gene matches. The CDR3 DNA reads as TGCGCCAGCAGCCCCGACAGGGCGAATGACTACACCTTC. It specifies CASSPDRANDYTF.

This clone has a handful of counts. The chain recombines TRBV19 with TRBJ1-6, with 7 positions matching TRBD1. This CDR3 has 12 residues. V gave up 9 bases and J gave up 10 bases; unmatched junction bases: 6. The V gene's germline CDR1 is LNHDA and CDR2 SQIVND (reference sequence). The DNA for the CDR3 is TGTGCCAGCCAGGGGGGGGTGTCACCCCTCCACTTT. This sequence encodes CASQGGVSPLHF.

The rearrangement links TRBV5-4 to TRBJ2-1; 7 bases line up with TRBD1. The CDR3 consists of 15 residues. V shed 3 bases and J 1 base; nucleotides not matched to a gene: 4. Germline V gene data show CDR1 as SGHNT and CDR2 as YYREEE (reference sequence). The CDR3 loop reads CASSYDRASYNEQFF. The CDR3 bases are TGTGCCAGCAGCTACGACAGGGCGTCCTACAATGAGCAGTTCTTC.

This chain joins TRBV6-5 and TRBJ1-2; D unresolved. This CDR3 spans 14 amino acids. Germline values: CDR1 MNHEY, CDR2 SVGAGI. V lost 0 bases and J lost 4, with 9 bases in between. The CDR3 DNA follows: TGTGCCAGCAGTTACTCAGGCATCGGCTATGGCTACACCTTC. Its protein product is CASSYSGIGYGYTF.

This chain joins TRBV7-9 and TRBJ1-5, with D tentatively TRBD1 (6 bases). This CDR3 spans 15 amino acids. V lost 1 base, J lost 3 bases, and 10 bases lay in between. The V gene's germline CDR1 is SEHNR and CDR2 FQNEAQ (reference sequence). CDR3 sequence (DNA): TGTGCCAGCAGCTTAGGAGGGGGGGTCAATCAGCCCCAGCATTTT. It encodes CASSLGGGVNQPQHF.

The count of this clone is one. V gene TRBV6-5 combines with J gene TRBJ2-6, with 7 bases that match TRBD1. Germline lookup yields CDR1 MNHEY and CDR2 SVGAGI. The ends lost 2 bases at V and 2 bases at J; junction bases unmatched: 3. This CDR3 has 16 amino acids. The CDR3 sequence is CASSYQGVPGANVLTF. The CDR3 DNA follows: TGTGCCAGCAGTTACCAGGGGGTTCCTGGGGCCAACGTCCTGACTTTC.

This clone was counted a single time. The V and J genes are TRBV19 and TRBJ2-7, with 7 positions matching TRBD1. The CDR3 runs 15 residues. Germline trimming cut 3 bases from V and 4 bases from J; bases unmatched to any gene: 9. CDR1 is LNHDA, CDR2 SQIVND, per germline (reference sequence). The CDR3 sequence is CASSIVYDRAYEQYF. Here the CDR3 DNA reads TGTGCCAGTAGTATTGTATATGACAGGGCTTACGAGCAGTACTTC.

CDR3 coding DNA: TGTGCCTGGAGTAGGGGGACAGGGGGAAGAAACACCATATATTTT. It codes for CAWSRGTGGRNTIYF. The chain is built from TRBV30 and TRBJ1-3; 11 bases line up with TRBD1. The CDR3 length is 15 residues. V lost 2 bases, J lost 5 bases, and 5 bases stayed unmatched. Germline loops: CDR1 GTSNPN, CDR2 SVGIG (reference sequence).

CDR3 residues: CAWSVTGARNTQYF. The CDR3, as DNA: TGTGCCTGGAGTGTTACGGGGGCGCGGAATACGCAGTATTTT. The chain recombines TRBV30 with TRBJ2-3; either TRBD1 or TRBD2 may supply D (6 bases each). Germline V gene sequence: CDR1 GTSNPN, CDR2 SVGIG (reference sequence). The length of the CDR3 is 14 residues. V lost 0 bases and J lost 7, with 14 bases in between.

This rearrangement joins TRBV28 to TRBJ1-5; 7 bases map to TRBD1. Germline trimming cut 9 bases from V and 3 bases from J; bases unmatched to any gene: 2. Germline V gene sequence: CDR1 MDHEN, CDR2 SYDVKM. The CDR3 covers 12 residues. CDR3 DNA: TGTGCCAGTGGACAGGTCAATCAGCCCCAGCATTTT. It codes for CASGQVNQPQHF.

The V call is TRBV27, the J call TRBJ2-7; D is possibly TRBD1 (5 bases). Germline lookup yields CDR1 MNHEY and CDR2 SMNVEV (reference sequence). Trimming removed 0 bases at V and 4 bases at J, with 13 bases between. CDR3 length: 15 residues. In DNA, the CDR3 is TGTGCCAGCAGTTTATCTGGGGCTAGTGGGTACGAGCAGTACTTC. This encodes CASSLSGASGYEQYF.